What follows is one T cell receptor (beta chain) and its context. The antigen is unknown. Through a sample-barcoded 5' primer and a J-beta primer mix, a second PCR was run for roughly 6 to 11 cycles. One entry per CDR3 protein results from TCRdb running MiXCR on the 5' RACE reads. The table records roughly 1,800,000 distinct CDR3 sequences, about 50% of them present only once. Healthy Russian Caucasian donors spanned ages about 6 to 90 years. Every sample gave at least 6 micrograms of total RNA when it was extracted. The CDR3 spans 14 residues. V trimming: 6 bases; J trimming: 4 bases; junction bases outside the gene matches: 7. The source of the sample is a study of blood T cells in healthy people across ages. Study-level findings and limits: Roughly linearly, TCR beta diversity per million T cells fell as age increased.

The V and J genes are TRBV12-3 or TRBV12-4 and TRBJ2-3, with 7 bases that match TRBD1. The sequence was obtained from a woman between 35 and 50 years old in good health. The specimen sequenced was blood. CDR3 amino acids: CASSDTGVPDTQYF. The CDR3 nucleotides read TGTGCCAGCAGCGACACAGGGGTCCCAGATACGCAGTATTTT.